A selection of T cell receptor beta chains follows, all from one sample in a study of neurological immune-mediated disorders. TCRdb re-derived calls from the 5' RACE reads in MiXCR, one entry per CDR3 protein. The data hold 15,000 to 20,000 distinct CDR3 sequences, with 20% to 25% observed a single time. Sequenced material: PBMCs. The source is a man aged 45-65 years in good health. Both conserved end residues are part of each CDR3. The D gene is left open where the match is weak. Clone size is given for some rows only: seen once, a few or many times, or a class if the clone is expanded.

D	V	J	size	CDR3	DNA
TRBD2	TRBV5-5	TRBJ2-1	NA	CASSSTSGSIYNEQFF	TGTGCCAGCAGCTCGACTAGCGGGAGTATCTACAATGAGCAGTTCTTC
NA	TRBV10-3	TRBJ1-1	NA	CAISTRGLNTEAFF	TGTGCCATCAGCACCAGAGGACTGAACACTGAAGCTTTCTTT
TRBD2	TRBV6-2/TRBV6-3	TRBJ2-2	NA	CASSLTSGRADTGELFF	TGTGCCAGCAGTTTGACTAGCGGGAGGGCCGACACCGGGGAGCTGTTTTTT
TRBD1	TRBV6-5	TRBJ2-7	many	CASSPGQGGMAQQYF	TGTGCCAGCAGCCCTGGACAGGGTGGCATGGCACAGCAGTACTTC
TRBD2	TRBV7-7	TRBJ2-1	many	CASSPGTIGTEQFF	TGTGCCAGCAGCCCCGGGACTATAGGGACTGAGCAGTTCTTC
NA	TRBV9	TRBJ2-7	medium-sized	CPNRHPCPYEQYF	TGTCCAAACAGACACCCCTGTCCCTACGAGCAGTACTTC
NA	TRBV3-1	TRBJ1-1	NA	CASSQDMGGETEAFF	TGTGCCAGCAGCCAAGATATGGGGGGCGAAACTGAAGCTTTCTTT
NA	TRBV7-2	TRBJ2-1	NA	CASSLVGTWNNEQFF	TGTGCCAGCAGCTTAGTTGGGACATGGAACAATGAGCAGTTCTTC
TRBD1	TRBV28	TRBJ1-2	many	CASSGQAPYYGYTF	TGTGCCAGCAGCGGACAGGCCCCTTACTATGGCTACACCTTC
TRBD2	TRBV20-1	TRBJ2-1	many	CSARVDEVGSGGSNYNEQFF	TGCAGTGCTAGAGTAGATGAGGTCGGTAGCGGGGGCTCAAACTACAATGAGCAGTTCTTC
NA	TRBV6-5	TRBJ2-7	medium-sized	CASSYSAGIYEQYF	TGTGCCAGCAGTTACTCCGCGGGAATCTACGAGCAGTACTTC
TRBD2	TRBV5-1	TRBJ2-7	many	CASSLGTSGNEQYF	TGCGCCAGCAGCCTAGGGACTAGCGGGAACGAGCAGTACTTC
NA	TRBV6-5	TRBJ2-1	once	CASSLATGSPIEQFF	TGTGCCAGCAGTCTCGCCACGGGGTCGCCAATTGAGCAGTTCTTC
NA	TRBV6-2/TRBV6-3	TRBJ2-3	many	CASIPRVADTQYF	TGTGCCAGCATCCCTAGGGTGGCAGATACGCAGTATTTT
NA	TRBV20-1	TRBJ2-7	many	CSAREGQYEQYF	TGCAGTGCTAGAGAGGGTCAATACGAGCAGTACTTC
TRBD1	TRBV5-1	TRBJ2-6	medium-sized	CASTPTGGGGANVLTF	TGCGCCAGCACCCCCACAGGGGGAGGTGGGGCCAACGTCCTGACTTTC
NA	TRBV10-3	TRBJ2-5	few	CAISESETQYF	TGTGCCATCAGTGAGTCGGAGACCCAGTACTTC
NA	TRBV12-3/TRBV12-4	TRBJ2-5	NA	CASSFGGDSQETQYF	TGTGCCAGCAGTTTCGGAGGGGACTCCCAAGAGACCCAGTACTTC
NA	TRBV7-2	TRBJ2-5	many	CASSKALRARETQYF	TGTGCCAGCAGCAAGGCCCTCCGCGCGAGGGAGACCCAGTACTTC
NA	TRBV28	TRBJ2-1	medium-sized	CASSLNLLYNEQFF	TGTGCCAGCAGTTTAAACCTTTTGTACAATGAGCAGTTCTTC
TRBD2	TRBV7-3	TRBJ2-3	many	CASSSRTSGRADTQYF	TGTGCCAGCAGCTCACGGACTAGCGGGAGAGCAGATACGCAGTATTTT
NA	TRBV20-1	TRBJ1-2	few	CSARTVNYGYTF	TGCAGTGCTAGAACGGTTAACTATGGCTACACCTTC
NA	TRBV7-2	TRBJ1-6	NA	CASSSSASYNSPLHF	TGTGCCAGCAGCTCCTCCGCCTCCTATAATTCACCCCTCCACTTT
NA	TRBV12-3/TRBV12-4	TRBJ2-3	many	CASSLSRVRSGDTQYF	TGTGCCAGCAGTTTAAGTAGAGTTCGCTCAGGAGATACGCAGTATTTT
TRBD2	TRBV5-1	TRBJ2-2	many	CASSIRTSGSDPGELFF	TGCGCCAGCAGCATACGGACTAGCGGGAGTGATCCCGGGGAGCTGTTTTTT
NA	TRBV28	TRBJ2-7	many	CASSRATTYEQYF	TGTGCCAGCAGTCGCGCTACTACCTACGAGCAGTACTTC
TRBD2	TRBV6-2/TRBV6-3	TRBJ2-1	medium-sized	CASSYSWTSGMANNEQFF	TGTGCCAGCAGTTACTCGTGGACTAGCGGGATGGCCAACAATGAGCAGTTCTTC
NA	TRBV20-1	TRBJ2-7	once	CSSGSYEQYF	TGCAGTAGCGGCTCCTACGAGCAGTACTTC
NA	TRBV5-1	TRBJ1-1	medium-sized	CASSPTEPAEAFF	TGCGCCAGCAGCCCCACAGAACCCGCTGAAGCTTTCTTT
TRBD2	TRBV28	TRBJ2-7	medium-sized	CASSTTSGAPSYEQYF	TGTGCCAGCAGCACGACTAGCGGGGCCCCGTCCTACGAGCAGTACTTC
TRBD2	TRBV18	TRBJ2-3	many	CASSRNGGADTQYF	TGTGCCAGCTCACGGAACGGGGGGGCAGATACGCAGTATTTT
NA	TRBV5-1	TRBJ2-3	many	CASSPERSTDTQYF	TGCGCCAGCAGCCCAGAGCGGAGCACAGATACGCAGTATTTT
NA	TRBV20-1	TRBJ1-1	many	CSARIRGMNTEAFF	TGCAGTGCTAGGATTCGGGGTATGAACACTGAAGCTTTCTTT
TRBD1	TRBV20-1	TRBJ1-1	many	CSANGQGGRTEAFF	TGCAGTGCCAACGGTCAGGGGGGGAGGACTGAAGCTTTCTTT